This T cell receptor (beta chain) was found in a study of blood T cell repertoires in COVID-19. Which cohort a participant joined came from the clinical history participants gave. Symptom resolution, clearance, or two negative PCRs marked the recovered donors of Cohort 3. Trimming at V came to 3 bases and at J to 7 bases, leaving 6 bases not matched to a gene. Germline V gene data show CDR1 as LGHNA and CDR2 as YSLEER. CDR3 length: 16 amino acids. Libraries were prepared by immunoSEQ multiplex PCR; TCRdb keeps only in-frame clonotypes and omits some of them. The repertoire consists of 250,000 to 350,000 clones, with roughly nine tenths occurring once and the leading ten covering about 5.7%.

This receptor was identified in a woman between 40 and 50 years old who had recovered from COVID-19. The chain is built from TRBV4-3 and TRBJ2-1; 13 bases map to TRBD2. Sequencing was carried out using PBMCs or T cells enriched from blood (not recorded which). The CDR3 loop reads CASSQDTSGRGNEQFF. In DNA, the CDR3 is TGCGCCAGCAGCCAGGATACTAGCGGGAGGGGGAATGAGCAGTTCTTC.